Below, 25 T cell receptor beta chains from the same sample are listed, as sequenced in a study of T cell repertoires in cytomegalovirus infection (dated by TCRdb to the late 2010s). Sequencing took place on an Illumina HiSeq 1500. TCRdb reanalyzed the raw reads on its own, using fastp at Q25 for trimming and MiXCR for clone calling, and kept in-frame beta chains. Rows with a matching CDR3 protein are joined into one entry that keeps the most common DNA and genes. The sample table lists around 290,000 distinct CDR3 sequences, about 23% of them with a count of one. The ten largest account for approximately 15% of the sample. The sequencing sample was made of PBMCs. Receptor source: a human donor in good health (CMV status not recorded). Some clones in this sample may be carry-over from other donors' samples.

This clonotype showed up just a few times. This chain's CDR3 is CATSDSLKGLGNQPQHF. The CDR3 nucleotides are TGTGCCACCAGTGATTCCCTAAAGGGTCTTGGCAATCAGCCCCAGCATTTT. The rearrangement links TRBV24-1 to TRBJ1-5; D ambiguous. V was pared by 2 bases and J by 2 bases, with 15 bases between. Germline V gene sequence: CDR1 KGHDR, CDR2 SFDVKD. This CDR3 has 17 amino acids.

This clonotype occurred a few times. The V gene is TRBV19, the J gene TRBJ2-1, with D possibly being TRBD1 (7 bases). V was shortened by 1 base and J by 9 bases, with 13 bases between the two germline ends. This CDR3 comprises 14 residues. Germline V gives CDR1 LNHDA, CDR2 SQIVND (reference sequence). The CDR3 DNA is TGTGCCAGTAGTATAGGGACAGGAGGGACTGAGCAGTTCTTC. It is translated as CASSIGTGGTEQFF.

Comments on this clonotype: A read error may be the cause here, since a much bigger clone is one base away. This is likely a read error, given that the CDR3 carries no conserved phenylalanine or tryptophan at its end. The chain uses TRBV28 and TRBJ2-7; D gene ambiguous. Trimming pared 5 bases from V and 2 bases from J, leaving 10 bases between. The CDR3 sequence is 13 residues long. Germline values: CDR1 MDHEN, CDR2 SYDVKM. The CDR3 sequence is CASSSLLTYEQYL. The CDR3 region has the DNA TGTGCCAGCAGTAGCCTCTTGACCTACGAGCAGTACTTA.

This clonotype has a handful of counts. The V call is TRBV10-3, the J call TRBJ1-6; D is uncertain. This CDR3 spans 15 amino acids. The germline V gene encodes CDR1 ENHRY and CDR2 SYGVKD. Trimming pared 2 bases from V and 0 bases from J, leaving 5 bases between. CDR3 in amino acids: CAISEGSSYNSPLHF. The DNA for the CDR3 is TGTGCCATCAGTGAGGGCAGCTCCTATAATTCACCCCTCCACTTT.

This clonotype has a count of ten or more. The chain is built from TRBV7-2 and TRBJ2-3, with 8 bases identical to TRBD2. Germline lookup yields CDR1 SGHTA and CDR2 FQGNSA. The CDR3 is 17 residues long. Losses at the gene ends were 1 base for V and 4 bases for J; bases not matched to a gene: 10. This CDR3 reads CASSLGRVGGRPDTQYF. In DNA, the CDR3 is TGTGCCAGCAGCTTAGGAAGGGTTGGCGGGAGGCCAGATACGCAGTATTTT.

The chain couples TRBV2 to TRBJ1-4, with no clear D. CDR3 length: 12 residues. Per the germline V gene, CDR1 is SNHLY and CDR2 is FYNNEI. Deletions cut 2 bases from V and 7 bases from J, with 5 bases between. CDR3 amino acids: CASSESVEKLFF. DNA of the CDR3: TGTGCCAGCAGTGAAAGTGTTGAAAAACTGTTTTTT. The full variable domain, with the rest looked up from reference TRBV2 and TRBJ1-4, is EPEVTQTPSHQVTQMGQEVILRCVPISNHLYFYWYRQILGQKVEFLVSFYNNEISEKSEIFDDQFSVERPDGSNFTLKIRSTKLEDSAMYFCASSESVEKLFFGSGTQLSVL.

This rearrangement joins TRBV25-1 to TRBJ1-5, with D possibly being TRBD1 (5 bases). The germline CDR1 and CDR2 sequences are MGHDK and SYGVNS. This CDR3 is 14 amino acids long. Trimming shortened V by 1 base and J by 6 bases, and 10 bases separated the two germline ends. The DNA of the CDR3 is TGTGCCAGCAGTGAATGGGGCGGCCTTCAGCCCCAGCATTTT. Its translation is CASSEWGGLQPQHF.

J is TRBJ2-5 and V is TRBV29-1, with D hard to call. Germline V gene data show CDR1 as SQVTM and CDR2 as ANQGSEA. Trimming took 6 bases from V and 0 from J, leaving 8 bases between them. The CDR3 extends over 12 amino acids. This chain's CDR3 is CSVGPNQETQYF. In nucleotides, the CDR3 is TGCAGCGTCGGACCAAACCAAGAGACCCAGTACTTC.

This clonotype was detected ten times or more. The chain uses TRBV7-9 and TRBJ2-4; D unclear. V was shortened by 5 bases and J by 6 bases, with 17 bases between the two germline ends. The germline CDR1 and CDR2 sequences are SEHNR and FQNEAQ (reference sequence). The CDR3 runs 15 residues. DNA of the CDR3: TGTGCCAGCAGCCCGCGACGGGCCTTGGGAAACATTCAGTACTTC. Its translation is CASSPRRALGNIQYF. Together with reference TRBV7-9 and TRBJ2-4, the CDR3 gives the full variable domain: DTGVSQNPRHKITKRGQNVTFRCDPISEHNRLYWYRQTLGQGPEFLTYFQNEAQLEKSRLLSDRFSAERPKGSFSTLEIQRTEQGDSAMYLCASSPRRALGNIQYFGAGTRLSVL.

The rearrangement links TRBV6-2 or TRBV6-3 to TRBJ1-4; a possible D gene is TRBD1 (6 bases). This CDR3 is built from 15 residues. V lost 5 bases, J lost 0 bases, and 10 bases lay in between. Germline CDR1 MNHEY, CDR2 SVGEGT. For the CDR3, the DNA is TGTGCCAGCAGTGGGCAGGGGCCAACTAATGAAAAACTGTTTTTT. It codes for CASSGQGPTNEKLFF.

This clonotype has more than one count but fewer than ten. The J gene is TRBJ1-2, the V gene TRBV20-1; no clear D. V dropped 0 bases and J dropped 4 bases, with 6 bases sitting between them. The CDR3 is 12 residues long. CDR1 and CDR2 from the germline V gene are DFQATT and SNEGSKA (reference sequence). CDR3 sequence reads: CSAREDRYGYTF. For the CDR3, the DNA is TGCAGTGCTAGAGAGGACCGCTATGGCTACACCTTC.

V is TRBV6-5 and J is TRBJ1-5; D possibly corresponds to TRBD1 (6 bases). The CDR3 consists of 14 residues. Trimming took off 7 bases at V and 2 bases at J, with 12 bases between the two ends. Germline CDR1 reads MNHEY; CDR2 reads SVGAGI. The DNA of the CDR3 is TGTGCCAGCACCAAAGGGGGTGGCAATCAGCCCCAGCATTTT. Residues: CASTKGGGNQPQHF.

This clonotype occurred many times. The genes are TRBV11-2 and TRBJ2-7; D is undetermined. V lost 1 base and J 6 bases, leaving 7 bases between the germline ends. The CDR3 spans 12 residues. From germline, CDR1 is SGHAT and CDR2 FQNNGV. The CDR3 region has the DNA TGTGCCAGCAGCTTAGGAGGTGTCGAGCAGTACTTC. It yields the protein CASSLGGVEQYF.

J is TRBJ2-7 and V is TRBV15; D is possibly TRBD1 or TRBD2 (5 bases each). From germline, CDR1 is LNHNV and CDR2 YYDKDF (reference sequence). This CDR3 contains 14 residues. Trimming stripped 3 bases from V and 2 bases from J, with 11 bases between. CDR3 coding DNA: TGTGCCACCAGCAGGGGACGAACTGCCTACGAGCAGTACTTC. It encodes CATSRGRTAYEQYF.

The sample holds a few counts of this clonotype. The chain carries TRBV28 and TRBJ1-5, with D maybe TRBD1 (6 bases). CDR3 size: 13 residues. Trimming cost V 9 bases and J 11 bases, with 20 bases left between them. The germline CDR1 and CDR2 sequences are MDHEN and SYDVKM. CDR3 bases: TGTGCCAGTAAAATGGAGGGGGTAGCGGCCCAGCATTTT. Translated, it gives CASKMEGVAAQHF.

The chain uses TRBV5-1 and TRBJ2-3; D not certain. V was trimmed by 0 bases and J by 4 bases, leaving 9 bases between them. The CDR3 covers 14 residues. The germline CDR1 and CDR2 sequences are SGHRS and YFSETQ. The CDR3 DNA reads TGCGCCAGCAGCTTGGCCCCAGGCGCAGATACGCAGTATTTT. Encoded protein: CASSLAPGADTQYF. The full variable domain, completed using reference TRBV5-1 and TRBJ2-3, is KAGVTQTPRYLIKTRGQQVTLSCSPISGHRSVSWYQQTPGQGLQFLFEYFSETQRNKGNFPGRFSGRQFSNSRSEMNVSTLELGDSALYLCASSLAPGADTQYFGPGTRLTVL.

This clonotype was counted ten times or more. The genes are TRBV12-3 or TRBV12-4 and TRBJ1-5, with 10 bases matching TRBD1. CDR3 length: 15 residues. The junction had 8 bases not matched to a gene; V was cut back by 5 bases and J by 7 bases. The CDR3 DNA sequence: TGTGCCAGCAGTCCAGGGACAGGGGAGCACCAGCCCCAGCATTTT. Translating it yields CASSPGTGEHQPQHF.

V gene TRBV28 combines with J gene TRBJ1-1; D is perhaps TRBD1 (6 bases). The CDR3 has 14 residues. The ends were cut back, 8 bases at V and 0 bases at J, with 13 bases in the middle. Germline V lookup: CDR1 MDHEN, CDR2 SYDVKM. The CDR3 is CASSFQGLNTEAFF. As DNA, the CDR3 is TGTGCCAGCTCATTTCAGGGGCTGAACACTGAAGCTTTCTTT.

The chain recombines TRBV7-9 with TRBJ2-7; 10 nucleotides match TRBD1. This CDR3 is 15 amino acids long. J was trimmed by 5 bases and V by 1 base; bases with no gene match: 5. Germline V CDR1 and CDR2: SEHNR, FQNEAQ (reference sequence). The CDR3, as DNA: TGTGCCAGCAGCTTAGATGGGACAGGGGTCGACGAGCAGTACTTC. This translates into CASSLDGTGVDEQYF.

This clonotype was observed a few times. The chain has TRBV6-5 and TRBJ1-1, with TRBD1 matching over 8 bases. CDR1 MNHEY and CDR2 SVGAGI come from the germline V gene. Germline trimming cut 2 bases from V and 3 bases from J; bases unmatched to any gene: 5. There are 15 residues in the CDR3. The CDR3 coding sequence is TGTGCCAGCAGTTACCCAAACAGGGGGGACACTGAAGCTTTCTTT. It codes for CASSYPNRGDTEAFF.

This chain's CDR3 is CASSEVAGGPYGELFF. CDR3 DNA sequence: TGTGCCAGCAGTGAAGTAGCGGGAGGGCCTTACGGGGAGCTGTTTTTT. The gene calls are TRBV2 and TRBJ2-2; 11 nucleotides match TRBD2. J lost 7 bases, V lost 1 base, and 5 bases had no gene match. The CDR3 extends over 16 amino acids. Germline loops: CDR1 SNHLY, CDR2 FYNNEI.

The chain combines TRBV5-4 with TRBJ1-3; no clear D. Germline CDR1 is SGHNT and CDR2 is YYREEE (reference sequence). Trimming left V 3 bases short and J 4 bases short, with 14 bases between. The CDR3 runs 15 residues. Here the CDR3 reads CASSSRTDGGNTIYF. CDR3 sequence (DNA): TGTGCCAGCAGCTCCCGGACGGACGGAGGAAACACCATATATTTT.

V gene TRBV5-1 combines with J gene TRBJ2-2; D is uncertain. V gave up 2 bases and J gave up 6 bases, with 11 bases separating them. The CDR3 consists of 14 residues. Germline V gives CDR1 SGHRS, CDR2 YFSETQ. The CDR3: CASSLELAAGELFF. CDR3 nucleotides: TGCGCCAGCAGCTTAGAACTCGCGGCCGGGGAGCTGTTTTTT.

The chain is built from TRBV2 and TRBJ1-2; TRBD1 aligns across 12 bases. The CDR3 covers 18 residues. J gave up 3 bases and V 7 bases, and 15 bases lay outside the gene matches. The germline V gene encodes CDR1 SNHLY and CDR2 FYNNEI. CDR3: CASNLRGQGASADYGYTF. CDR3 in DNA: TGTGCCAGCAATCTCCGGGGACAGGGGGCTTCGGCCGACTATGGCTACACCTTC.

This clonotype has only a few counts. V gene TRBV11-2 combines with J gene TRBJ2-2; D not resolved. V was pared by 0 bases and J by 4 bases, with 6 bases between. The CDR3 loop spans 14 amino acids. Germline V gives CDR1 SGHAT, CDR2 FQNNGV. The CDR3 sequence: CASSLETVTGELFF. In DNA form, the CDR3 reads TGTGCCAGCAGCTTAGAGACGGTCACCGGGGAGCTGTTTTTT.